This T cell receptor (beta chain) came from a study of identical twins. Each CDR3 protein is one row after TCRdb ran MiXCR on the 5' RACE reads. The repertoire has roughly 690,000 distinct CDR3 sequences, roughly 6% of them found once; the top ten carry approximately 1.6%. Worth noting for this clonotype: Its antigen is still unknown.

General study results and limits: Models came in too low on out-of-frame TCR alpha sharing in monozygotic twins. Cord blood's abundant beta clonotypes had fewer insertions, unlike memory repertoires.

The CDR3 loop spans 17 amino acids. In germline, CDR1 is SGHAT, CDR2 FQNNGV. V lost 7 bases and J lost 0; bases outside the gene matches: 8. Material for sequencing was naive T cells sorted from blood. This receptor was identified in a man between 18 and 35 years old in good health. V is TRBV11-2 and J is TRBJ2-1, with 11 bases fitting TRBD2. The CDR3 loop reads CASTRTSGHYSYNEQFF. CDR3 bases: TGTGCCAGCACCCGGACTAGCGGGCACTACTCCTACAATGAGCAGTTCTTC.